The subject of this entry is one T cell receptor (beta chain). What it binds is not known. This entry is derived from a study of blood T cells in healthy people across ages. Overall study results and limits: Naive CD4+ cell counts and diversity both ran higher in long-lived than in aged donors.

Peripheral blood from each donor was collected in a volume of 9.5 to 10 milliliters. The authors ran a second PCR of about 7 to 11 cycles using a sample-barcoded 5' primer and a J-beta primer mix. TCRdb fed the 5' RACE reads into MiXCR, producing one record per CDR3 protein. Of around 790,000 distinct CDR3 sequences listed, around two fifths were seen once; the top ten hold about a fifth. V trimming: 2 bases; J trimming: 12 bases; junction bases outside the gene matches: 10. The CDR3 has 14 residues. Germline V gene lookup returns CDR1 LGHDT and CDR2 YNNKEL (reference sequence). The receptor was derived from a man between 60 and 75 years old in good health. This sequence joins TRBV3-1 and TRBJ2-3; 8 nucleotides agree with TRBD2. Sequencing was carried out using blood. CDR3 DNA: TGTGCCAGCAGCCAACAAGCTTCGGGGGGGAATCAGTATTTT. This sequence encodes CASSQQASGGNQYF.